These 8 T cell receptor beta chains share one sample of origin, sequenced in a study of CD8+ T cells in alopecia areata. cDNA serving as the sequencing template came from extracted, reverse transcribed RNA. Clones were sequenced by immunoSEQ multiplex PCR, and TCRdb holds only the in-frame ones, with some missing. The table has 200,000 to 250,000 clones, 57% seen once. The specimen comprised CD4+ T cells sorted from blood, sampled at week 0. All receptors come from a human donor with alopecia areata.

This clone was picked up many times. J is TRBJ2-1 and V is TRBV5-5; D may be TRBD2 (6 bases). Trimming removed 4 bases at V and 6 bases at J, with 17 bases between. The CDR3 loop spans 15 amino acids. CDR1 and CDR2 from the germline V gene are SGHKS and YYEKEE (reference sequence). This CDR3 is CASSLLREAINEQFF. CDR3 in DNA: TGTGCCAGCAGCCTTCTCAGGGAGGCTATCAATGAGCAGTTCTTC.

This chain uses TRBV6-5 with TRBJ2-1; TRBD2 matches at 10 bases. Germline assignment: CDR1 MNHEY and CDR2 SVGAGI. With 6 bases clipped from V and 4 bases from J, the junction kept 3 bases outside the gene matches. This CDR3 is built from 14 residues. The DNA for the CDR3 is TGTGCCAGCAGCAGGACTAGCGGTTACAATGAGCAGTTCTTC. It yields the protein CASSRTSGYNEQFF.

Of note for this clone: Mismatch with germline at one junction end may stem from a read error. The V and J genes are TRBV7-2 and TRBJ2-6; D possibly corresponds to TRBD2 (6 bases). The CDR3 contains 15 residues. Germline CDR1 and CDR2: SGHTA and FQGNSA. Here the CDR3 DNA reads TGTGCCAGCGGGGGGTCCTCCTCTTGGGCCAACGTCCTGACTTTC. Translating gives CASGGSSSWANVLTF.

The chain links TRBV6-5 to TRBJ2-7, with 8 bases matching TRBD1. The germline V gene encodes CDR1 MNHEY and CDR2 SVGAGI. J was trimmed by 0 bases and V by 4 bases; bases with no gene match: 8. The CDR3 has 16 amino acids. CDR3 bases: TGTGCCAGCAGTTCGACCCGGACAGGGAGCTCCTACGAGCAGTACTTC. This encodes CASSSTRTGSSYEQYF.

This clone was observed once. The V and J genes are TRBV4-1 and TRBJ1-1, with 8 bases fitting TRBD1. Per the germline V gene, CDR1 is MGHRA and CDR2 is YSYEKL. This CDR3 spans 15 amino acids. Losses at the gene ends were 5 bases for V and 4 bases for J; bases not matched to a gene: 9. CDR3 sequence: CASSDRTGRRTEAFF. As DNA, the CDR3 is TGCGCCAGCAGCGATCGGACAGGGCGGCGCACTGAAGCTTTCTTT.

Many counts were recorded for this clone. In DNA, the CDR3 is TGTGCCAGCAGGACTAGCGGGGGAGTCGGTACGCAGTATTTT. This codes for CASRTSGGVGTQYF. This chain connects TRBV2 to TRBJ2-3; 12 nucleotides line up with TRBD2. The CDR3 has 14 residues. Germline CDR1 is SNHLY and CDR2 is FYNNEI. The V and J ends lost 6 bases and 8 bases, in that order; junction bases with no gene match: 6.

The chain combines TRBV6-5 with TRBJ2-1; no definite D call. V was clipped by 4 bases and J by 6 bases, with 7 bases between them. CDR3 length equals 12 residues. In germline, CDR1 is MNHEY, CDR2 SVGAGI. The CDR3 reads CASSSIVNEQFF. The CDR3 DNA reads TGTGCCAGCAGTTCCATAGTCAATGAGCAGTTCTTC.

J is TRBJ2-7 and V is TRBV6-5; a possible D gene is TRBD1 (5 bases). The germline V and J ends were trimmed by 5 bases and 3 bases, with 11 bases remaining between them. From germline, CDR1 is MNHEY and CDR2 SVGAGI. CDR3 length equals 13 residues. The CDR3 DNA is TGTGCCAGCAGTCGACAGACAGACTACGAGCAGTACTTC. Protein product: CASSRQTDYEQYF.